This T cell receptor (beta chain) was documented in a study of cytomegalovirus exposure and HLA in healthy donors. Study-wide findings and caveats: Among the most significant clusters, several appeared linked to common viral pathogens in a later analysis.

Vbeta (60) and Jbeta (13) primers were used in the PCR. Profiled with immunoSEQ multiplex PCR; TCRdb holds only in-frame clones, not every one. The top ten clones hold 4.1% of a sample with around 95,000 clones, approximately 72% of them seen once. This clone has a handful of counts. Its specificity is not known. This CDR3 contains 15 residues. Trimming at V came to 4 bases and at J to 2 bases, leaving 4 bases not matched to a gene. Germline V gene lookup returns CDR1 SGHTA and CDR2 FQGTGA. Sequencing was carried out using PBMCs. The V gene is TRBV7-3, the J gene TRBJ2-3; 9 bases agree with TRBD1. The clonotype comes from a woman aged 40 to 50 in good health and CMV-seropositive. The CDR3 DNA is TGTGCCAGCAGCTACACAGGGGGCTTCACAGATACGCAGTATTTT. Translation gives CASSYTGGFTDTQYF. Full variable domain (rest looked up from reference TRBV7-3 and TRBJ2-3): GAGVSQTPSNKVTEKGKYVELRCDPISGHTALYWYRQSLGQGPEFLIYFQGTGAADDSGLPNDRFFAVRPEGSVSTLKIQRTERGDSAVYLCASSYTGGFTDTQYFGPGTRLTVL.